Sequencing of this TCR beta chain was carried out in a study of cytotoxic CD8 clonotypes in ibrutinib-treated CLL. Study as a whole: After a median around 12 months on treatment (6 to 36), response samples were drawn.

In its sample, this clone was seen once. Its antigen is unknown. J was trimmed by 5 bases and V by 1 base; bases with no gene match: 7. CDR1 is LNHNV, CDR2 YYDKDF, per germline (reference sequence). CDR3 length: 17 amino acids. Target depth was 1 in 200,000 to 1 in 1 million T cells, about 10x per clonotype. The method was immunoSEQ multiplex PCR; TCRdb's version includes in-frame clones alone and lacks a portion of them. The table includes roughly 170,000 clones, under 85% detected once. Study-wide results and limits: Clonality rose at ibrutinib response, held steady in sustained remission, and fell toward baseline at progression.

This receptor was obtained from a human donor with chronic lymphocytic leukemia. This chain links TRBV15 with TRBJ1-6, with 8 bases that match TRBD1. Sequencing was performed on PBMCs, taken after 24 months of ibrutinib treatment. CDR3 sequence: CATSRGPGQAHNSPLHF. The CDR3, as DNA: TGTGCCACCAGCAGAGGTCCGGGACAGGCCCATAATTCACCCCTCCACTTT.